Reported below is one T cell receptor beta chain. Its antigen is still unknown. Measured with immunoSEQ multiplex PCR; TCRdb has only the in-frame clones, and not every one. Altogether 110,000 or so clones are present, about 91% being singletons, with the ten largest covering under 6.5%. The sample is drawn from a study of T cell responses to AZD1222 COVID-19 vaccine. With 4 bases clipped from V and 6 bases from J, the junction kept 5 bases outside the gene matches. Germline V gene lookup returns CDR1 ENHRY and CDR2 SYGVKD. The CDR3 is 14 residues long. Overall study results and limits: At 160-218 and 743-854, vaccine-associated CD4 TCRs were dominant, and they spanned spike. Baseline testing showed seropositivity in only a handful of AZD1222 recipients.

The sequence was obtained from an adult who received the AZD1222 COVID-19 vaccine. V usage is TRBV10-3 and J usage is TRBJ1-2; 10 bases line up with TRBD1. Source: peripheral blood, taken 28 days after the second AZD1222 dose. CDR3 in amino acids: CAISGGTGANGYTF. The CDR3 DNA sequence: TGTGCCATCAGTGGGGGGACAGGGGCTAATGGCTACACCTTC.